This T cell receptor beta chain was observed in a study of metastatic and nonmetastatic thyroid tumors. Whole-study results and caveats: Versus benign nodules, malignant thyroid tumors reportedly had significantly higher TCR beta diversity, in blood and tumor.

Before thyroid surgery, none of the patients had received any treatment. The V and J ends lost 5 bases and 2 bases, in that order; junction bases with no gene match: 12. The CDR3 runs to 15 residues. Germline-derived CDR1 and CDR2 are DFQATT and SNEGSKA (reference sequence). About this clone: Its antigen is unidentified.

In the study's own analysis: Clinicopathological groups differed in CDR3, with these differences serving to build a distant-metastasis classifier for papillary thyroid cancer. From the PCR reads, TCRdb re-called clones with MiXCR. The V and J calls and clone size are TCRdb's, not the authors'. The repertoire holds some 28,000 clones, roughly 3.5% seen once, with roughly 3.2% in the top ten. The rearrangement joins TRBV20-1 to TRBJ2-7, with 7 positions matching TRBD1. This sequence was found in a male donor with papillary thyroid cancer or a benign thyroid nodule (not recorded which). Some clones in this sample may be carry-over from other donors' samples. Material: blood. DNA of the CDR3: TGCAGTGCTGACCCCGGGACAGTGGGTACCTACGAGCAGTACTTC. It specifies CSADPGTVGTYEQYF.